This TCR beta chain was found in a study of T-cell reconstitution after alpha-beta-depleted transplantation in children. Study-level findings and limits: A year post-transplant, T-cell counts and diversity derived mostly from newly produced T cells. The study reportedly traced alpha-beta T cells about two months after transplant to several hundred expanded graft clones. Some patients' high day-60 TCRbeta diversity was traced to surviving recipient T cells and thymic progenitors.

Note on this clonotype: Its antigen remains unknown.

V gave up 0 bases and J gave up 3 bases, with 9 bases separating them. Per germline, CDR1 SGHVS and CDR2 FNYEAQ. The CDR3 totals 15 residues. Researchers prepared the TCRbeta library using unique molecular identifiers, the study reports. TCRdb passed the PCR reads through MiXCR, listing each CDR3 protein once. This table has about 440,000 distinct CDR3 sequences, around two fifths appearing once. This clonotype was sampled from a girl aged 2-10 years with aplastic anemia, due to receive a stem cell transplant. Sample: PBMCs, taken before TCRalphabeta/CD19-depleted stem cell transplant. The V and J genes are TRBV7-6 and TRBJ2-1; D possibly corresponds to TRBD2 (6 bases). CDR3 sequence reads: CASSLALARYNEQFF. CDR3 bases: TGTGCCAGCAGCTTAGCGCTAGCGCGCTACAATGAGCAGTTCTTC.